The entry below describes one TCR beta chain. This clonotype was recorded a few times. Its antigen is unknown. Base qualities were left out, and no much larger clone turns up one base away. This record comes from a study of Graves' ophthalmopathy and Graves' hyperthyroidism listed by TCRdb under 2018. For the study in its entirety: A patient counted as having stable hyperthyroidism if there was no progression to ophthalmopathy within 18 months of follow-up. In more than five hyperthyroidism patients, the T-cell repertoires found in thyroid tissue were compared with those found in blood. Following sample collection, hyperthyroidism patients were given methimazole at a starting dose of 30 mg daily, and ophthalmopathy patients were given high-dose intravenous methylprednisolone. In total, 135 blood samples were TCR-sequenced: some 43 ophthalmopathy, some 75 hyperthyroidism and approximately 17 hyperthyroidism-to-ophthalmopathy patients. The independent validation cohort included approximately 19 hyperthyroidism patients plus 17 patients who later progressed from hyperthyroidism to ophthalmopathy. A discovery set of 90 to 100 patients (more than 40 ophthalmopathy, 57 stable hyperthyroidism) was enrolled to explore V-J signatures distinguishing ophthalmopathy from hyperthyroidism. The study used TCR beta repertoire signatures to distinguish Graves' ophthalmopathy from Graves' hyperthyroidism and to predict progression to ophthalmopathy. Paper-wide results and their limitations: Most expanded thyroid clonotypes with a frequency above 0.001 also appeared in blood, which suggests that blood repertoires may reflect the immune response in the thyroid. In validation, the model predicted ophthalmopathy progression with about 64% sensitivity and approximately 72% specificity; more than ten predicted patients were CT-confirmed with GO in a median of approximately six months. Sample size was not statistically predetermined, and group allocation was not concealed from the investigators. The 13-signature model separated ophthalmopathy from stable hyperthyroidism with roughly 89% sensitivity and approximately 83% specificity in cross-validation, and 80%/75% in the test set.

The hyperthyroidism patients were 18 to 65 years old and newly diagnosed, with a disease duration of less than 2 months. Patients were excluded if they had other autoimmune diseases, uncontrolled infections, pregnancy or lactation. Diagnosis was based on clinical symptoms, serum thyroxine, TRAb, thyroid ultrasound and orbital computed tomography. Total RNA was extracted using Trizol reagent, and RNA quality was checked on an Agilent 2100 Bioanalyzer. TCR beta CDR3 regions were amplified from RNA transcripts for repertoire sequencing. A first-round RT-PCR used HTBI primers with the Qiagen OneStep RT-PCR kit, followed by a second-round multiplex PCR, size selection and purification. Libraries were sequenced on an Illumina HiSeq2000 using paired-end 100 bp reads. The original pipeline was this. SOAPnuke was used for read processing, and reads with adapters, uncalled bases, a mean Phred below 15, or no exact constant-primer or identifier match were discarded. COPE v1.2.5 was used to merge the high-quality paired reads. Each unique nucleotide sequence was treated as a clonotype, and MiTCR v1.1 was used to align the clonotypes to the IMGT TRB V, D and J references. Analysis was restricted to V-J combinations with a frequency above 0.0001, which covered roughly 99% of repertoires. For each V-J combination, a TCR clonal expansion and chaos score was defined as F50 clonal expansion divided by the chaos observed in the TCRdist matrix. Welch's t-statistics and random forest were used to reduce features to about a dozen V-J combinations, which were fed into a naive Bayes classifier. The Morisita-Horn index was used to measure how similar the thyroid and blood repertoires were. TCRdb trimmed public reads at Q25 via fastp, called clones via MiXCR and kept in-frame beta chains. All rows with the same CDR3 protein become a single entry with the most common DNA and genes. The V and J calls follow TCRdb's processing rather than the paper's. Present in this sample are 1 million to 1.3 million distinct CDR3 sequences, 35% to 40% of which were seen just once. The ten most abundant clones make up more than 9.5% of the sample.

The CDR3 runs 13 residues from the cysteine to the phenylalanine. The only DNA kept is the CDR3, 39 bases in frame from the first base. V lost 2 bases and J lost 5 bases; the stretch between them is 9 bases long. Looking up the germline V gene yields CDR1 MNHGY and CDR2 SVAAGI. The chain couples TRBV6-9 to TRBJ1-2; the D gene remains uncertain. This TCR was recovered from an adult man with Graves' hyperthyroidism. The sample was peripheral blood or thyroid tissue (not recorded which). The CDR3 reads as follows: CASSYPDGYGYTF. The nucleotide sequence reads as follows: TGTGCCAGCAGTTATCCAGACGGTTATGGCTACACCTTC.